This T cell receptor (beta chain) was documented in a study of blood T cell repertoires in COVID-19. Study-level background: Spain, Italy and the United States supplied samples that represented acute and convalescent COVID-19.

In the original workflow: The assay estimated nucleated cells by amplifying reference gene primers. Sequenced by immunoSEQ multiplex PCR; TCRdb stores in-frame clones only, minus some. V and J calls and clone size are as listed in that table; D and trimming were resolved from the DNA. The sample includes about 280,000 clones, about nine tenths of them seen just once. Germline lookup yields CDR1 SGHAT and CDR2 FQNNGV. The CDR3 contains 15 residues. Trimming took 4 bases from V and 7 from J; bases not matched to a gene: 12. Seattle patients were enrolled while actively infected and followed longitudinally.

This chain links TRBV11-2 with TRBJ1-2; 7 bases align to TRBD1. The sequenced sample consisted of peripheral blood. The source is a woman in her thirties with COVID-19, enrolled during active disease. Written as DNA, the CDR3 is TGTGCCAGCAGCTCCTCCATCCGACAGGGAGGTGGCTACACCTTC. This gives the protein CASSSSIRQGGGYTF.